Below are 19 T cell receptor beta chains sequenced from a single sample in a study of CD8+CD57+ T cells in acquired aplastic anemia. Patients picked for sequencing had shown CD8+CD57+ cell expansion detected by flow cytometry. Genomic DNA was employed as the template in profiling TCR beta VDJ and CDR3. TCRdb redid the calling of the reads with MiXCR, one entry per CDR3 protein. The sample consists of nearly 60,000 distinct CDR3 sequences, 57% of them appearing once. What was sequenced was sorted CD4+, CD8+, or CD8+CD57+ T cells (not recorded which) from PBMCs. These receptors originate from a human donor with aplastic anemia.

Only a few counts were recorded for this clonotype. The V gene is TRBV7-3, the J gene TRBJ2-5; 7 bases align to TRBD2. Germline CDR1 is SGHTA and CDR2 is FQGTGA. CDR3 size: 14 residues. V dropped 5 bases and J dropped 0; count of bases not matched to a gene: 3. This CDR3 is CASSRGTNQETQYF. The DNA for the CDR3 is TGTGCCAGCAGCCGAGGGACTAACCAAGAGACCCAGTACTTC.

This chain uses TRBV9 with TRBJ1-2; D not certain. The germline CDR1 and CDR2 sequences are SGDLS and YYNGEE. V dropped 4 bases and J dropped 5 bases, with 9 bases sitting between them. The CDR3 totals 12 residues. CDR3 protein: CASSTTEYGYTF. In DNA, the CDR3 is TGTGCCAGCAGCACCACAGAGTATGGCTACACCTTC.

The chain couples TRBV18 to TRBJ2-7; 9 bases are a match to TRBD1. This CDR3 has 15 residues. The V gene end was trimmed by 4 bases and the J gene end by 4 bases; junction bases not matched to a gene: 8. Per germline, CDR1 KGHSH and CDR2 LQKENI. CDR3 region: CASSQRGQGGYEQYF. DNA for the CDR3: TGTGCCAGCTCACAGAGGGGACAGGGAGGGTACGAGCAGTACTTC.

This clonotype occurred once. The V gene is TRBV27, the J gene TRBJ2-1; 9 bases map to TRBD2. Germline V lookup: CDR1 MNHEY, CDR2 SMNVEV (reference sequence). V lost 3 bases to trimming and J lost 9 bases; unmatched junction nucleotides: 6. This CDR3 is built from 14 residues. The CDR3 loop is CASSLGGGVGEQFF. CDR3 nucleotide sequence: TGTGCCAGCAGTTTGGGCGGGGGGGTCGGTGAGCAGTTCTTC.

In regard to this clonotype: A much larger clone differs by one base, so this may be a read error. The chain uses TRBV11-2 and TRBJ1-1; no reliable D call. The CDR3 consists of 14 residues. CDR1 and CDR2 from the germline V gene are SGHAT and FQNNGV. V gave up 3 bases and J gave up 4 bases, with 12 bases separating them. CDR3 DNA: TGTGCCAGCAGCTTCGACGCTACGAGCACTGAAGCTTTCTTT. Protein sequence: CASSFDATSTEAFF.

J is TRBJ2-5 and V is TRBV2, with D possibly called TRBD1 or TRBD2 (7 bases each). V gave up 9 bases and J gave up 1 base, with 18 bases separating them. The CDR3 totals 15 residues. The germline CDR1 and CDR2 sequences are SNHLY and FYNNEI. This CDR3 is CASLDQGGFQETQYF. DNA for the CDR3: TGTGCCAGTTTGGATCAGGGGGGGTTCCAAGAGACCCAGTACTTC.

This clonotype was picked up one time. The rearrangement joins TRBV19 to TRBJ2-7, with 10 bases lining up with TRBD2. The CDR3 loop spans 14 amino acids. CDR1 is LNHDA and CDR2 is SQIVND in the germline V gene (reference sequence). V was clipped by 6 bases and J by 2 bases; unmatched bases: 4. The DNA for the CDR3 is TGTGCCAGTAGCCCACTAGCGGGGCCCTACGAGCAGTACTTC. Protein sequence: CASSPLAGPYEQYF.

This clonotype came up many times. The chain uses TRBV7-6 and TRBJ2-5; TRBD1 is a possible D gene (6 bases). V dropped 2 bases and J dropped 10 bases, with 23 bases sitting between them. The length of the CDR3 is 16 residues. Germline lookup yields CDR1 SGHVS and CDR2 FNYEAQ. The CDR3 region is CASSLTPVGAKGDQYF. As DNA, the CDR3 is TGTGCCAGCAGCTTAACTCCTGTGGGGGCCAAGGGGGACCAGTACTTC.

The chain has TRBV7-2 and TRBJ2-7; D is tentatively TRBD1 or TRBD2 (5 bases each). The CDR3 length is 13 residues. Per germline, CDR1 SGHTA and CDR2 FQGNSA. The ends were cut back, 3 bases at V and 7 bases at J, with 13 bases in the middle. CDR3 DNA sequence: TGTGCCAGCAGCTTGAGGGGAAAACGGGAGCAGTACTTC. The encoded protein is CASSLRGKREQYF. The whole variable domain, remainder taken from reference TRBV7-2 and TRBJ2-7, is GAGVSQSPSNKVTEKGKDVELRCDPISGHTALYWYRQSLGQGLEFLIYFQGNSAPDKSGLPSDRFSAERTGGSVSTLTIQRTQQEDSAVYLCASSLRGKREQYFGPGTRLTVT.

The chain is built from TRBV20-1 and TRBJ2-1; 7 positions match TRBD1. Germline lookup yields CDR1 DFQATT and CDR2 SNEGSKA (reference sequence). CDR3 length: 13 residues. The CDR3 DNA reads TGCAGCGCTCTCCGACAGGGAACCTACGAGCAGTTCTTC. Translating gives CSALRQGTYEQFF.

For this clonotype: This clone may be a read error of a much larger clone one base away. J is TRBJ2-5 and V is TRBV9; D is perhaps TRBD2 (6 bases). The V and J ends lost 7 bases and 5 bases respectively, with 15 bases between them. The CDR3 length is 13 residues. Looked up from germline, CDR1 is SGDLS and CDR2 is YYNGEE. CDR3 in DNA: TGTGCCAGCGGCGGGGAAGGGAGCGAGACCCAGTACTTC. Translated: CASGGEGSETQYF.

The genes are TRBV7-9 and TRBJ2-5; D not certain. With 6 bases removed from V and 3 bases from J, the gap between germline ends came to 5 bases. CDR1 is SEHNR, CDR2 FQNEAQ, per germline (reference sequence). The CDR3 consists of 11 residues. The DNA for the CDR3 is TGTGCCAGCAGGGATAAAGAGACCCAGTACTTC. Translating it yields CASRDKETQYF. Full variable domain (rest looked up from reference TRBV7-9 and TRBJ2-5): DTGVSQNPRHKITKRGQNVTFRCDPISEHNRLYWYRQTLGQGPEFLTYFQNEAQLEKSRLLSDRFSAERPKGSFSTLEIQRTEQGDSAMYLCASRDKETQYFGPGTRLLVL.

The chain uses TRBV10-3 and TRBJ2-7; possible D gene TRBD2, 6 bases. Trimming took off 10 bases at V and 3 bases at J, with 13 bases between the two ends. CDR3 size: 12 residues. The germline V gene has CDR1 ENHRY and CDR2 SYGVKD. This CDR3 is CATGLLNYEQYF. Here the CDR3 DNA reads TGTGCCACGGGACTCCTAAACTACGAGCAGTACTTC.

This clonotype was seen ten or more times. The chain combines TRBV12-3 or TRBV12-4 with TRBJ1-2; 9 bases are a match to TRBD1. The J segment lost 3 bases and the V segment lost 6 bases, leaving 11 bases of the junction unmatched. This CDR3 is 16 amino acids long. This chain's CDR3 is CASSLQGARVYYGYTF. CDR3 DNA: TGTGCCAGCAGCCTACAGGGGGCGCGGGTTTACTATGGCTACACCTTC.

The chain combines TRBV20-1 with TRBJ2-5; TRBD2 agrees at 7 bases. V gave up 8 bases and J gave up 2 bases; unmatched junction bases: 14. Germline V CDR1 and CDR2: DFQATT, SNEGSKA (reference sequence). The CDR3 totals 15 residues. CDR3 nucleotides: TGCAGTTCCTTCTCTAGCGGAGCTTTTCAAGAGACCCAGTACTTC. This sequence encodes CSSFSSGAFQETQYF.

The V and J genes are TRBV29-1 and TRBJ1-3, with D unclear. The V end lost 4 bases, the J end lost 1 base, and 8 bases lay between the germline ends. This CDR3 has 13 amino acids. Germline loops: CDR1 SQVTM, CDR2 ANQGSEA. CDR3 DNA sequence: TGCAGCGTTGGACTACTTTCTGGAAACACCATATATTTT. Amino acid sequence: CSVGLLSGNTIYF.

This clonotype has at least ten counts. The chain combines TRBV4-2 with TRBJ2-1; TRBD2 agrees at 8 bases. This CDR3 spans 16 amino acids. The trim removed 0 bases at V and 2 bases at J, leaving 3 bases unmatched. Germline V gene lookup returns CDR1 LGHNA and CDR2 YNFKEQ. CDR3 sequence reads: CASSQDQRGPYNEQFF. The CDR3 DNA reads as TGTGCCAGCAGCCAAGACCAGCGGGGGCCCTACAATGAGCAGTTCTTC.

This clonotype was seen repeatedly, ten times or more. This chain links TRBV6-5 with TRBJ2-1; D is unresolved. In germline, CDR1 is MNHEY, CDR2 SVGAGI. Trimming stripped 2 bases from V and 9 bases from J, with 20 bases between. CDR3 length: 16 residues. As DNA, the CDR3 is TGTGCCAGCAGTTACACCCCCGGGCAGTCTCAGGCTGAGCAGTTCTTC. Its protein product is CASSYTPGQSQAEQFF.

By share of the sample, this clonotype is medium-sized. The genes are TRBV2 and TRBJ2-7, with D perhaps being TRBD1 or TRBD2 (5 bases each). The V gene's germline CDR1 is SNHLY and CDR2 FYNNEI. The CDR3 covers 12 residues. Trimming shortened V by 6 bases and J by 3 bases, and 9 bases separated the two germline ends. CDR3 coding DNA: TGTGCCAGCAGCGGGGACGGCTACGAGCAGTACGTC. It codes for CASSGDGYEQYV.